This T cell receptor (beta chain) was identified in a study of siplizumab effects on memory and regulatory T cells. TCRdb keeps only in-frame clones here, not all; method: immunoSEQ multiplex PCR. The sample yields over 90,000 clones, about 94% seen once. This clone was observed once. Its antigen remains unidentified. Study results and caveats: With siplizumab, mappable alloreactive CD4+ clones averaged approximately 69% Treg-derived, versus over 25% in controls. The alloreactive clones that mapped to unstimulated subsets made up only a minor fraction. Confirmation that proliferating Tregs from siplizumab cultures had suppressive function was not obtained. In unstimulated cells, naive T cells appeared more diverse than memory T cells and seemed major alloresponse contributors.

The CDR3 has 14 residues. V was clipped by 8 bases and J by 5 bases, with 17 bases between them. Per germline, CDR1 WSHSY and CDR2 SAAADI. The clonotype originates from a human donor in good health. The J gene is TRBJ2-3, the V gene TRBV10-2; perhaps D is TRBD1 or TRBD2 (5 bases each). The material sequenced was CD4+ T cells sorted from blood. The DNA of the CDR3 is TGCGCCAGCTCCATAATCGGGACCATAGATACGCAGTATTTT. This gives the protein CASSIIGTIDTQYF.